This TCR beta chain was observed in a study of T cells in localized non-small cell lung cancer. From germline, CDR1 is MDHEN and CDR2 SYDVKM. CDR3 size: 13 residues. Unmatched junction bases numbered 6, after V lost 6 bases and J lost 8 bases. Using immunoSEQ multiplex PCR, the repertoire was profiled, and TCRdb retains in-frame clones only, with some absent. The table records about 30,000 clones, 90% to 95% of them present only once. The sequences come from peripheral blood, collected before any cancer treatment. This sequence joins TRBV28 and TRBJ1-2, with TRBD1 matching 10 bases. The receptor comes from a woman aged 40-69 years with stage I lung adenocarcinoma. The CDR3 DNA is TGTGCCAGCAGACGGGACAGGGGCTACGGCTACACCTTC. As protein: CASRRDRGYGYTF.